A selection of T cell receptor beta chains follows, all from one sample in a study of blood T cell repertoires in COVID-19. Here immunoSEQ multiplex PCR was the method, and the copy in TCRdb shows in-frame clones only, minus some. This sample yields 150,000 to 200,000 clones, of which roughly 76% are seen a single time; about 12% belongs to the top ten. The sequencing input was peripheral blood. Receptors originate from a woman of 80 years or more with COVID-19, enrolled during active disease. The CDR3 runs from the conserved cysteine through the conserved F or W. Fields, in order: clone size, J gene, D gene, V gene, CDR3 protein, CDR3 DNA. The D gene is left open where the match is weak. Some rows mark clone size as missing; the rest say once, few, many or name a class of expanded clone.

abundance: few
j_gene: TRBJ1-5
d_gene: NA
v_gene: TRBV7-8
CDR3aa: CASSPNTLYNQPQHF
CDR3nt: TGTGCCAGCAGCCCCAATACGCTATATAATCAGCCCCAGCATTTT

abundance: once
j_gene: TRBJ2-3
d_gene: NA
v_gene: TRBV7-3
CDR3aa: CASSLRSGTDTQYF
CDR3nt: TGTGCCAGCAGTCTCCGGTCGGGCACAGATACGCAGTATTTT

abundance: once
j_gene: TRBJ1-5
d_gene: TRBD1
v_gene: TRBV7-9
CDR3aa: CASSSGTGAGQPQHF
CDR3nt: TGTGCCAGCAGCTCCGGGACAGGGGCAGGTCAGCCCCAGCATTTT

abundance: NA
j_gene: TRBJ2-1
d_gene: NA
v_gene: TRBV15
CDR3aa: CATSRLLHGTSYNEQFF
CDR3nt: TGTGCCACCAGCAGACTACTACACGGAACCTCCTACAATGAGCAGTTCTTC

abundance: NA
j_gene: TRBJ1-2
d_gene: NA
v_gene: TRBV28
CDR3aa: CASSLPGKGYTF
CDR3nt: TGTGCCAGCAGTTTACCGGGAAAGGGCTACACCTTC

abundance: NA
j_gene: TRBJ1-1
d_gene: NA
v_gene: TRBV21-1
CDR3aa: CASTLLPAGNTEAFF
CDR3nt: TGTGCCAGCACACTGTTGCCCGCGGGGAACACTGAAGCTTTCTTT

abundance: NA
j_gene: TRBJ2-7
d_gene: TRBD1
v_gene: TRBV4-2
CDR3aa: CASSQSQDRDQYEQYF
CDR3nt: TGTGCCAGCAGCCAATCTCAGGACAGGGATCAATACGAGCAGTACTTC

abundance: NA
j_gene: TRBJ2-2
d_gene: NA
v_gene: TRBV6-6
CDR3aa: CASSYSTGSGTGELFF
CDR3nt: TGTGCCAGCAGTTACTCGACTGGGTCGGGCACCGGGGAGCTGTTTTTT

abundance: NA
j_gene: TRBJ1-1
d_gene: TRBD1
v_gene: TRBV6-6
CDR3aa: CASTDRANTEAFF
CDR3nt: TGTGCCAGCACGGACAGGGCAAACACTGAAGCTTTCTTT

abundance: NA
j_gene: TRBJ1-5
d_gene: NA
v_gene: TRBV19
CDR3aa: CASSIQSSPPQHF
CDR3nt: TGTGCCAGTAGTATTCAGTCGTCGCCGCCCCAGCATTTT